The clone carrying this T cell receptor beta chain has a single count. Its specificity is not known. Generated by immunoSEQ multiplex PCR, the TCRdb table keeps only in-frame clones and is missing some. Seen here are about 190,000 clones, just over 90% observed once, and the top ten hold approximately 0.97%. Per germline, CDR1 SQVTM and CDR2 ANQGSEA. Trimming cost V 4 bases and J 3 bases, with 15 bases left between them. This CDR3 spans 14 amino acids. This entry belongs to a study of T cell responses to AZD1222 COVID-19 vaccine. Study information: Pooled together were second doses at about 4 or about 12 weeks. General study points: The donor cohort was predominantly white British with a female majority, and clonal diversity may have been underestimated. Vaccine-associated CD4 TCRs ranged over spike, dominating at 160-218 and 743-854. Seropositive AZD1222 recipients at baseline numbered only five or six.

The source was peripheral blood, collected on day 0 of AZD1222 vaccination. The receptor was isolated from an adult in good health. The V and J genes are TRBV29-1 and TRBJ1-1, with a tentative D call TRBD1 (6 bases). This CDR3 reads CSVVGQRGDTEAFF. CDR3 sequence (DNA): TGCAGCGTTGTAGGACAGCGAGGGGACACTGAAGCTTTCTTT.